The 26 T cell receptor beta chains in this list originate from one sample, sequenced in a study of response to subunit inactivated influenza vaccine. TCRdb re-called the RT-PCR reads through MiXCR, storing one row per CDR3 protein. The table has almost 600,000 distinct CDR3 sequences, about 15% seen once. Source: PBMCs from blood, taken about 12 days after vaccination. The receptors come from a man aged 50-59 years who received an inactivated influenza vaccine.

V is TRBV20-1 and J is TRBJ1-2; D not certain. Trimming took off 0 bases at V and 5 bases at J, with 7 bases between the two ends. The germline gives CDR1 DFQATT, CDR2 SNEGSKA (reference sequence). CDR3 length equals 12 residues. CDR3 loop: CSARETQYGYTF. In nucleotides, the CDR3 is TGCAGTGCTAGAGAAACCCAATATGGCTACACCTTC.

The chain employs TRBV7-9 and TRBJ2-7; 9 bases match TRBD1. With 5 bases clipped from V and 5 bases from J, the junction kept 13 bases outside the gene matches. The CDR3 is 16 residues long. CDR1 is SEHNR, CDR2 FQNEAQ, per germline (reference sequence). CDR3 bases: TGTGCCAGCAGCCCAAAAGCCGGGACAGGGTTACACGAGCAGTACTTC. Residues: CASSPKAGTGLHEQYF.

This clonotype has more than one count but fewer than ten. The DNA of the CDR3 is TGCAGCGTACTACAGGGGACCCAAGAGACCCAGTACTTC. It codes for CSVLQGTQETQYF. The rearrangement joins TRBV29-1 to TRBJ2-5, with TRBD1 matching 7 bases. This CDR3 contains 13 residues. V was pared by 6 bases and J by 1 base, with 5 bases of the junction left unmatched. CDR1 is SQVTM, CDR2 ANQGSEA, per germline.

This clonotype was detected only a few times. This chain connects TRBV6-2 or TRBV6-3 to TRBJ2-5; D is perhaps TRBD2 (5 bases). Germline V gene sequence: CDR1 MNHEY, CDR2 SVGEGT. Trimming cost V 3 bases and J 4 bases, with 15 bases left between them. The CDR3 sequence is 15 residues long. The CDR3 loop is CASSYGPSSGETQYF. The CDR3 coding sequence is TGTGCCAGCAGTTATGGTCCTAGCTCCGGAGAGACCCAGTACTTC.

This clonotype was counted between two and nine times. The chain recombines TRBV7-9 with TRBJ2-7; the match to TRBD2 covers 13 bases. This CDR3 has 16 residues. V gave up 5 bases and J gave up 2 bases; unmatched junction bases: 6. The germline gives CDR1 SEHNR, CDR2 FQNEAQ (reference sequence). The CDR3 is CASSLGLAGETYEQYF. CDR3 nucleotide sequence: TGTGCCAGCAGCCTTGGACTAGCGGGGGAAACCTACGAGCAGTACTTC.

The genes are TRBV5-6 and TRBJ2-7; 9 bases are shared with TRBD1. Germline CDR1 is SGHDT and CDR2 is YYEEEE. This CDR3 has 12 amino acids. V trimming: 3 bases; J trimming: 6 bases; junction bases outside the gene matches: 1. CDR3 sequence reads: CASSWTGVEQYF. CDR3 bases: TGTGCCAGCAGCTGGACAGGGGTCGAGCAGTACTTC.

This clonotype was detected a few times. This sequence joins TRBV4-2 and TRBJ2-7; 8 bases line up with TRBD2. This CDR3 is 15 amino acids long. Trimming at V came to 1 base and at J to 2 bases, leaving 4 bases not matched to a gene. Per germline, CDR1 LGHNA and CDR2 YNFKEQ. The CDR3 bases are TGTGCCAGCAGCCAAGCGGGGGGGGGAACCTACGAGCAGTACTTC. This sequence encodes CASSQAGGGTYEQYF.

The chain is built from TRBV20-1 and TRBJ2-7; 7 nucleotides match TRBD1. Per germline, CDR1 DFQATT and CDR2 SNEGSKA (reference sequence). V was clipped by 7 bases and J by 6 bases; unmatched bases: 9. The CDR3 covers 12 residues. The CDR3 region is CSGTGAGSEQYF. The CDR3 bases are TGCAGTGGAACAGGGGCTGGTTCCGAGCAGTACTTC.

The gene calls are TRBV4-1 and TRBJ2-7; D is undetermined. Germline CDR1 is MGHRA and CDR2 is YSYEKL. Trimming removed 1 base at V and 0 bases at J, with 7 bases between. This CDR3 has 14 amino acids. CDR3 protein: CASSQGWSSYEQYF. The CDR3, as DNA: TGCGCCAGCAGCCAAGGGTGGAGCTCCTACGAGCAGTACTTC.

Concerning this clonotype itself: A read error may explain this, as a much larger clone is one base away. The V and J genes are TRBV20-1 and TRBJ2-1, with a possible D match to TRBD1 (6 bases). Germline values: CDR1 DFQATT, CDR2 SNEGSKA (reference sequence). Trimming stripped 1 base from V and 6 bases from J, with 19 bases between. CDR3 length: 16 residues. CDR3 in amino acids: CSARGVMAGARNEQFF. The CDR3 DNA is TGCAGTGCTAGAGGGGTTATGGCAGGGGCGCGCAATGAGCAGTTCTTC.

The J gene is TRBJ1-5, the V gene TRBV19; 9 nucleotides line up with TRBD1. This CDR3 comprises 16 residues. Germline-derived CDR1 and CDR2 are LNHDA and SQIVND (reference sequence). Unmatched junction bases numbered 8, after V lost 4 bases and J lost 4 bases. The CDR3 region is CASSTDRGTLNQPQHF. For the CDR3, the DNA is TGTGCCAGTAGTACCGACAGGGGGACTCTGAATCAGCCCCAGCATTTT.

The CDR3 reads CASSVEGTSGRGEQFF. Written as DNA, the CDR3 is TGTGCCAGCAGCGTGGAAGGGACTAGCGGTAGAGGTGAGCAGTTCTTC. This chain joins TRBV9 and TRBJ2-1, with TRBD2 matching over 11 bases. This CDR3 comprises 16 residues. Germline loops: CDR1 SGDLS, CDR2 YYNGEE. Losses at the gene ends were 2 bases for V and 9 bases for J; bases not matched to a gene: 10.

With respect to this clonotype: One junction end does not reproduce the germline sequence, and a read error may be involved. The V call is TRBV6-5, the J call TRBJ2-3, with 8 bases matching TRBD2. This CDR3 is 18 amino acids long. Germline V gives CDR1 MNHEY, CDR2 SVGAGI. CDR3 DNA: TGTGCCTGCAGTTACTCGATGACCGGGGGGGCTGGCACAGATACGCAGTATTTT. Its protein is CACSYSMTGGAGTDTQYF.

The CDR3 nucleotides are TGTGCCAGCAGCTTATCCTCGAGGAGGGAGAGCTCTGGAAACACCATATATTTT. Translating gives CASSLSSRRESSGNTIYF. V usage is TRBV7-8 and J usage is TRBJ1-3; D is undetermined. The CDR3 has 18 residues. With 2 bases removed from V and 0 bases from J, the gap between germline ends came to 17 bases. Germline V gene data show CDR1 as SGHVS and CDR2 as FQNEAQ.

This clonotype was counted at least ten times. The chain links TRBV5-1 to TRBJ2-7; 7 nucleotides match TRBD1. The CDR3 length is 14 residues. Germline CDR1 and CDR2: SGHRS and YFSETQ. V shed 4 bases and J 3 bases; nucleotides not matched to a gene: 7. In DNA, the CDR3 is TGCGCCAGCAGCGGCCGGGACAGTATCTACGAGCAGTACTTC. Translation: CASSGRDSIYEQYF.

The rearrangement uses TRBV27 and TRBJ1-5; D is perhaps TRBD1 (5 bases). This CDR3 is 15 amino acids long. Germline CDR1 MNHEY, CDR2 SMNVEV (reference sequence). V lost 6 bases and J lost 3, with 15 bases in between. CDR3 in amino acids: CASSPIRGDNQPQHF. CDR3 nucleotide sequence: TGTGCCAGCAGCCCAATCCGGGGGGACAATCAGCCCCAGCATTTT.

The rearrangement uses TRBV7-9 and TRBJ2-1, with D perhaps TRBD1 (6 bases). This CDR3 contains 15 residues. Deletions cut 5 bases from V and 7 bases from J, with 18 bases between. Germline-derived CDR1 and CDR2 are SEHNR and FQNEAQ (reference sequence). The CDR3 reads CASSPEPNRVNEQFF. The DNA of the CDR3 is TGTGCCAGCAGCCCGGAACCGAACAGGGTGAATGAGCAGTTCTTC.

The chain has TRBV4-3 and TRBJ1-6, with D uncertain. This CDR3 is 14 amino acids long. CDR1 and CDR2 from the germline V gene are LGHNA and YSLEER. V lost 1 base, J lost 6 bases, and 7 bases lay in between. CDR3 protein: CASSQAGSNSPLHF. Written as DNA, the CDR3 is TGCGCCAGCAGCCAAGCCGGCAGTAATTCACCCCTCCACTTT.

The rearrangement joins TRBV7-9 to TRBJ2-3; perhaps TRBD1 as D (5 bases). Trimming took off 4 bases at V and 4 bases at J, with 12 bases between the two ends. Germline CDR1 and CDR2: SEHNR and FQNEAQ (reference sequence). CDR3 length: 14 amino acids. The DNA of the CDR3 is TGTGCCAGCAGCTCGGATTTGGGGCCAGATACGCAGTATTTT. It is translated as CASSSDLGPDTQYF. The full variable domain, its missing parts supplied by reference TRBV7-9 and TRBJ2-3, is DTGVSQNPRHKITKRGQNVTFRCDPISEHNRLYWYRQTLGQGPEFLTYFQNEAQLEKSRLLSDRFSAERPKGSFSTLEIQRTEQGDSAMYLCASSSDLGPDTQYFGPGTRLTVL.

The rearrangement links TRBV12-3 or TRBV12-4 to TRBJ2-7, with 7 bases fitting TRBD1. The CDR3 has 13 residues. The V gene end was trimmed by 5 bases and the J gene end by 4 bases; junction bases not matched to a gene: 5. This CDR3 reads CASSPETGYEQYF. For the CDR3, the DNA is TGTGCCAGCAGTCCCGAGACAGGGTACGAGCAGTACTTC.

The chain is built from TRBV20-1 and TRBJ2-5, with D possibly matching TRBD1 (6 bases). The V end was cut by 3 bases, the J end by 3 bases, with 14 bases between. The CDR3 is made up of 14 amino acids. CDR1 and CDR2 from the germline V gene are DFQATT and SNEGSKA (reference sequence). The CDR3 DNA sequence: TGCAGTGCTAGCGGGAACAGGGTTAAAGAGACCCAGTACTTC. Its translation: CSASGNRVKETQYF.

The rearrangement links TRBV5-5 to TRBJ2-7; 8 bases map to TRBD2. The CDR3 totals 16 residues. Trimming at V came to 3 bases and at J to 2 bases, leaving 10 bases not matched to a gene. Germline CDR1 reads SGHKS; CDR2 reads YYEKEE (reference sequence). CDR3 sequence: CASSSRALADPYEQYF. CDR3 DNA: TGTGCCAGCAGCTCCCGGGCACTAGCGGACCCCTACGAGCAGTACTTC.

This clonotype was found a few times. The chain has TRBV7-2 and TRBJ2-7; TRBD2 matches 7 bases. CDR1 SGHTA and CDR2 FQGNSA come from the germline V gene. This CDR3 comprises 16 residues. With V trimmed by 2 bases and J by 2 bases, 9 bases remained unmatched. The CDR3 protein is CASSLLLSGFPYEQYF. CDR3 nucleotide sequence: TGTGCCAGCAGCTTACTCCTTAGCGGGTTCCCCTACGAGCAGTACTTC.

This clonotype was seen only a few times. The V and J genes are TRBV20-1 and TRBJ1-4; 9 nucleotides match TRBD1. This CDR3 has 15 residues. CDR1 and CDR2 (germline): DFQATT, SNEGSKA (reference sequence). After removal of 2 bases from V and 8 bases from J, the junction contained 9 bases not matched to a gene. The CDR3 loop reads CSARIFGQGNEKLFF. For the CDR3, the DNA is TGCAGTGCTAGAATATTTGGACAGGGGAACGAAAAACTGTTTTTT.

This clonotype was seen repeatedly, ten times or more. The chain is built from TRBV29-1 and TRBJ2-1; 11 nucleotides match TRBD2. Germline-derived CDR1 and CDR2 are SQVTM and ANQGSEA. V lost 8 bases and J lost 10; bases outside the gene matches: 7. The CDR3 is made up of 12 amino acids. The CDR3 reads CSSWLAGGEQFF. The CDR3 nucleotides are TGCAGCTCTTGGCTAGCGGGAGGCGAGCAGTTCTTC.

The CDR3 DNA reads as TGTGCCAGCAGTTTTGGGGGGGTTATTACCTACGAGCAGTACTTC. This sequence encodes CASSFGGVITYEQYF. The rearrangement uses TRBV12-3 or TRBV12-4 and TRBJ2-7; 7 nucleotides align to TRBD2. After removal of 3 bases from V and 2 bases from J, the junction contained 7 bases not matched to a gene. The length of the CDR3 is 15 residues.